These 12 T cell receptor beta chains came from one sample sequenced in a study of shared clonotypes between healthy human individuals. The method was immunoSEQ multiplex PCR; TCRdb's version includes in-frame clones alone and lacks a portion of them. Among around 1.6 million clones listed, 98% were seen once. Sequencing was carried out using naive CD4+ T cells sorted from blood. Stated subset: CD45RA+ positively selected. The receptors derive from a man aged 25 to 40 in good health.

The rearrangement uses TRBV14 and TRBJ2-5; D is unresolved. V was clipped by 4 bases and J by 10 bases, with 13 bases between them. The CDR3 totals 12 residues. Looked up from germline, CDR1 is SGHDN and CDR2 is FVKESK. CDR3: CASSPFGGIQYF. For the CDR3, the DNA is TGTGCCAGCAGCCCCTTCGGCGGTATCCAGTACTTC. Full variable domain (missing parts from reference TRBV14 and TRBJ2-5): EAGVTQFPSHSVIEKGQTVTLRCDPISGHDNLYWYRRVMGKEIKFLLHFVKESKQDESGMPNNRFLAERTGGTYSTLKVQPAELEDSGVYFCASSPFGGIQYFGPGTRLLVL.

The V gene is TRBV6-5, the J gene TRBJ2-1; TRBD2 is a possible D gene (6 bases). Germline-derived CDR1 and CDR2 are MNHEY and SVGAGI. The CDR3 totals 13 residues. V shed 4 bases and J shed 9 bases, with 13 bases lying between them. The DNA for the CDR3 is TGTGCCAGCAGTTCTTCTAGCGTAGGTGAGCAGTTCTTC. It yields the protein CASSSSSVGEQFF.

V and J are TRBV2 and TRBJ2-5; D is perhaps TRBD2 (6 bases). The CDR3 runs to 13 residues. V was trimmed by 0 bases and J by 5 bases, leaving 7 bases between them. Germline values: CDR1 SNHLY, CDR2 FYNNEI. The CDR3 sequence is CASSEAGRETQYF. CDR3 coding DNA: TGTGCCAGCAGTGAAGCAGGGAGGGAGACCCAGTACTTC.

The chain links TRBV10-3 to TRBJ2-1, with TRBD2 matching 14 bases. There are 14 residues in the CDR3. J lost 13 bases, V lost 5 bases, and 7 bases had no gene match. Germline V CDR1 and CDR2: ENHRY, SYGVKD. The CDR3 is CAISLGLAGASQFF. CDR3 coding DNA: TGTGCCATCAGTTTGGGACTAGCGGGAGCTAGTCAGTTCTTC.

This chain uses TRBV20-1 with TRBJ1-1; D remains unclear. Germline V gene sequence: CDR1 DFQATT, CDR2 SNEGSKA (reference sequence). CDR3 length equals 9 residues. V was shortened by 3 bases and J by 4 bases, with 0 bases between the two germline ends. Written as DNA, the CDR3 is TGCAGTGCTAGCACTGAAGCTTTCTTT. Its protein is CSASTEAFF.

In DNA, the CDR3 is TGTGCCAGTAGGCCGGGACTAGCGATCAACAATGAGCAGTTCTTC. Its translation: CASRPGLAINNEQFF. The rearrangement uses TRBV19 and TRBJ2-1, with 10 bases matching TRBD2. The CDR3 length is 15 residues. Germline-derived CDR1 and CDR2 are LNHDA and SQIVND (reference sequence). The ends lost 6 bases at V and 5 bases at J; junction bases unmatched: 7.

The chain joins TRBV6-1 to TRBJ1-5; D is unclear. Germline V CDR1 and CDR2: MNHNS, SASEGT. Trimming pared 3 bases from V and 2 bases from J, leaving 11 bases between. This CDR3 region has 15 residues. CDR3 amino acids: CASSDWGSGNQPQHF. DNA for the CDR3: TGTGCCAGCAGTGATTGGGGAAGCGGCAATCAGCCCCAGCATTTT.

This sequence joins TRBV5-4 and TRBJ2-1; 11 bases line up with TRBD2. From germline, CDR1 is SGHNT and CDR2 YYREEE (reference sequence). The CDR3 spans 17 residues. V lost 1 base, J lost 2 bases, and 5 bases stayed unmatched. CDR3 bases: TGTGCCAGCAGCTTGAGTGCGACTAGCGGGACCTACAATGAGCAGTTCTTC. Translating it yields CASSLSATSGTYNEQFF.

The chain employs TRBV2 and TRBJ2-1, with 10 bases matching TRBD2. This CDR3 spans 15 amino acids. The V gene end was trimmed by 6 bases and the J gene end by 3 bases; junction bases not matched to a gene: 5. Germline V gene lookup returns CDR1 SNHLY and CDR2 FYNNEI. As DNA, the CDR3 is TGTGCCAGCAGGCCTACTAGCGGGGTCTACAATGAGCAGTTCTTC. Protein sequence: CASRPTSGVYNEQFF. The full variable domain, rest sourced from reference TRBV2 and TRBJ2-1, is EPEVTQTPSHQVTQMGQEVILRCVPISNHLYFYWYRQILGQKVEFLVSFYNNEISEKSEIFDDQFSVERPDGSNFTLKIRSTKLEDSAMYFCASRPTSGVYNEQFFGPGTRLTVL.

This sequence joins TRBV12-5 and TRBJ2-1, with TRBD1 matching 9 bases. The ends lost 0 bases at V and 8 bases at J; junction bases unmatched: 8. Germline lookup yields CDR1 LGHNT and CDR2 FRNRAP. The CDR3 covers 16 residues. The CDR3 spells CASGLVLGQGTHEQFF. The CDR3 nucleotides are TGTGCTAGTGGTTTGGTACTGGGACAGGGAACCCATGAGCAGTTCTTC.

The chain employs TRBV10-3 and TRBJ2-3; no reliable D call. The CDR3 has 15 amino acids. The V gene's germline CDR1 is ENHRY and CDR2 SYGVKD. The V end lost 6 bases, the J end lost 0 bases, and 13 bases lay between the germline ends. CDR3 residues: CAIRASGGSTDTQYF. CDR3 bases: TGTGCCATCAGAGCGTCGGGTGGTAGCACAGATACGCAGTATTTT.

The CDR3 region has the DNA TGTGCCAGCAGTCGGTCAAGGGGAGGCAATGAAAAACTGTTTTTT. It yields the protein CASSRSRGGNEKLFF. The chain has TRBV6-5 and TRBJ1-4; tentative D call: TRBD1 (5 bases). The CDR3 loop spans 15 amino acids. Trimming removed 5 bases at V and 5 bases at J, with 15 bases between. CDR1 and CDR2 (germline): MNHEY, SVGAGI.